A single sample gave rise to the 31 T cell receptor beta chains below, sequenced in a study of blood T cells in healthy people across ages. The second PCR ran about 6 to 12 cycles with a sample-barcoded 5' primer and J-beta primers. TCRdb re-called the 5' RACE reads through MiXCR, storing one row per CDR3 protein. Of 450,000 to 600,000 distinct CDR3 sequences listed, roughly a quarter are singletons. The data also belong to a second study, concerning T cells of mothers and their children.

The specimen was blood. These receptors came from a boy aged 2 to 10 in good health.

This clonotype has only a few counts. The chain links TRBV12-3 or TRBV12-4 to TRBJ2-7, with D perhaps TRBD2 (6 bases). V gave up 8 bases and J gave up 0 bases, with 17 bases separating them. CDR3 length: 15 residues. The CDR3 region has the DNA TGTGCCAGCTCCGGGGTGCGGGATTCCTCCTACGAGCAGTACTTC. Amino acid sequence: CASSGVRDSSYEQYF.

The chain joins TRBV2 to TRBJ1-5; D is uncertain. The CDR3 sequence is 14 residues long. CDR1 and CDR2 (germline): SNHLY, FYNNEI. V gave up 6 bases and J gave up 0 bases, with 9 bases separating them. The CDR3 DNA reads TGTGCCAGCAGATCGACATTTAGCAATCAGCCCCAGCATTTT. It is translated as CASRSTFSNQPQHF.

The chain carries TRBV20-1 and TRBJ2-3; 8 positions agree with TRBD1. Germline loops: CDR1 DFQATT, CDR2 SNEGSKA (reference sequence). CDR3 length: 15 amino acids. With 2 bases clipped from V and 1 base from J, the junction kept 5 bases outside the gene matches. The CDR3 sequence: CSARSRQGRTDTQYF. The CDR3 DNA follows: TGCAGTGCTAGATCCCGACAGGGGCGCACAGATACGCAGTATTTT.

The rearrangement uses TRBV11-2 and TRBJ2-5; no reliable D call. The DNA end is a closer match to TRBJ2-1, so the J assignment may be wrong. Germline values: CDR1 SGHAT, CDR2 FQNNGV. The CDR3 has 14 residues. This CDR3 is CASSLWSVNNEQFF. The CDR3 DNA reads TGTGCCAGCAGCTTGTGGTCGGTGAACAATGAGCAGTTCTTC.

This clonotype was detected a few times. The chain uses TRBV6-5 and TRBJ2-5; 11 positions agree with TRBD2. Germline V gene sequence: CDR1 MNHEY, CDR2 SVGAGI. With 1 base clipped from V and 1 base from J, the junction kept 5 bases outside the gene matches. This CDR3 has 17 amino acids. CDR3 loop: CASSYWLAGGTQETQYF. In DNA form, the CDR3 reads TGTGCCAGCAGTTACTGGCTAGCGGGGGGTACCCAAGAGACCCAGTACTTC.

This chain connects TRBV20-1 to TRBJ2-1; the D gene is possibly TRBD2 (6 bases). Near its end, the DNA agrees better with TRBJ2-7, so the J call may be wrong. This CDR3 is 14 amino acids long. The germline V gene has CDR1 DFQATT and CDR2 SNEGSKA (reference sequence). The CDR3 is CSAPGLPDSYEQYF. The DNA of the CDR3 is TGCAGTGCTCCTGGACTACCAGACTCCTACGAGCAGTACTTC.

Comment on this clonotype: A junction end diverges from the germline sequence, so it may reflect a read error. The V and J genes are TRBV6-1 and TRBJ1-1, with TRBD1 identical over 10 bases. The V gene's germline CDR1 is MNHNS and CDR2 SASEGT. This CDR3 has 16 amino acids. In nucleotides, the CDR3 is TGTGCCGGCAGTGACGACCGGACAGGGGGGGTAACTGAAGCTTTCTTT. It specifies CAGSDDRTGGVTEAFF.

This clonotype was detected a few times. V usage is TRBV29-1 and J usage is TRBJ2-1; D gene unclear. The germline V and J ends were trimmed by 4 bases and 3 bases, with 10 bases remaining between them. There are 13 residues in the CDR3. Germline CDR1 SQVTM, CDR2 ANQGSEA. The CDR3 sequence is CSVVKANYNEQFF. In DNA, the CDR3 is TGCAGCGTTGTTAAGGCCAACTACAATGAGCAGTTCTTC.

The chain joins TRBV12-3 or TRBV12-4 to TRBJ1-5; 8 bases are a match to TRBD1. V trimming: 5 bases; J trimming: 6 bases; junction bases outside the gene matches: 3. The CDR3 covers 13 residues. CDR3 residues: CASSIGQGQPQHF. The CDR3 DNA reads TGTGCCAGCAGTATCGGACAGGGTCAGCCCCAGCATTTT.

The chain links TRBV20-1 to TRBJ1-4; a possible D gene is TRBD1 (6 bases). The germline V and J ends were trimmed by 4 bases and 4 bases, with 10 bases remaining between them. Germline-derived CDR1 and CDR2 are DFQATT and SNEGSKA (reference sequence). CDR3 length: 13 amino acids. CDR3 protein: CSAKGGINEKLFF. CDR3 in DNA: TGCAGTGCTAAGGGGGGGATTAATGAAAAACTGTTTTTT.

This clonotype has only a few counts. This chain connects TRBV20-1 to TRBJ2-3; 7 nucleotides agree with TRBD2. CDR3 length: 15 amino acids. With V trimmed by 0 bases and J by 5 bases, 8 bases remained unmatched. Germline-derived CDR1 and CDR2 are DFQATT and SNEGSKA (reference sequence). The CDR3 nucleotides read TGCAGTGCTAGAGATCCCGGGGGGATAAAAGATACGCAGTATTTT. It is translated as CSARDPGGIKDTQYF.

This chain connects TRBV7-9 to TRBJ2-7; D is perhaps TRBD2 (6 bases). V was trimmed by 4 bases and J by 3 bases, leaving 25 bases between them. The CDR3 totals 18 residues. The germline CDR1 and CDR2 sequences are SEHNR and FQNEAQ (reference sequence). CDR3 sequence (DNA): TGTGCCAGCAGCTCGAACGGGTTAACGGGAGTGGGGCACTACGAGCAGTACTTC. The encoded protein is CASSSNGLTGVGHYEQYF.

The V call is TRBV5-1, the J call TRBJ2-5; either TRBD1 or TRBD2 may supply D (5 bases each). The J call is in doubt because the DNA end fits TRBJ2-7 better. Germline V gene sequence: CDR1 SGHRS, CDR2 YFSETQ. The CDR3 is 13 residues long. The CDR3 nucleotides are TGCGCCAGCAGCCTGAGCTACGGGGCCGAGCAGTACTTC. Translating it yields CASSLSYGAEQYF.

The CDR3 spells CASHSRLAGSTDTQYF. DNA for the CDR3: TGTGCCAGCCATTCTAGACTAGCGGGGAGCACAGATACGCAGTATTTT. This chain links TRBV2 with TRBJ2-3, with 11 positions matching TRBD2. CDR3 size: 16 residues. Looked up from germline, CDR1 is SNHLY and CDR2 is FYNNEI. After removal of 8 bases from V and 0 bases from J, the junction contained 7 bases not matched to a gene.

This chain connects TRBV6-6 to TRBJ2-7, with 13 nucleotides matching TRBD2. The CDR3 sequence is 15 residues long. V was clipped by 7 bases and J by 3 bases; unmatched bases: 6. Per the germline V gene, CDR1 is MNHNY and CDR2 is SVGAGI (reference sequence). The CDR3 loop reads CASKPLAGGIYEQYF. In DNA form, the CDR3 reads TGTGCCAGCAAACCACTAGCGGGAGGGATCTACGAGCAGTACTTC.

V gene TRBV28 combines with J gene TRBJ2-6; D may correspond to TRBD1 or TRBD2 (5 bases each). This CDR3 spans 14 amino acids. The germline V gene encodes CDR1 MDHEN and CDR2 SYDVKM. Between the trimmed V and J ends, which lost 11 bases and 1 base, there was a span of 12 bases. CDR3 residues: CAVRGLSGANVLTF. The CDR3 DNA follows: TGTGCCGTCCGGGGCCTATCTGGGGCCAACGTCCTGACTTTC.

The sample holds a few counts of this clonotype. The V gene is TRBV24-1, the J gene TRBJ2-3; no firm D call. This CDR3 is 16 amino acids long. Germline V gene data show CDR1 as KGHDR and CDR2 as SFDVKD. V was cut by 3 bases and J by 1 base, with 13 bases left in between. Here the CDR3 reads CATSDADGPGTDTQYF. The CDR3 DNA is TGTGCCACCAGTGATGCGGACGGACCGGGCACAGATACGCAGTATTTT.

This clonotype was detected a few times. A junction end diverges from the germline sequence, so it may reflect a read error. The V and J genes are TRBV4-2 and TRBJ1-2; D gene uncertain. The CDR3 length is 13 residues. CDR1 and CDR2 (germline): LGHNA, YNFKEQ. The CDR3 region has the DNA TGTACCAGCAGCCAAGTCGACTACTATGGCTACACCTTC. Translation gives CTSSQVDYYGYTF.

The chain has TRBV15 and TRBJ2-1, with D uncertain. This CDR3 comprises 12 residues. Germline V gene sequence: CDR1 LNHNV, CDR2 YYDKDF (reference sequence). V was trimmed by 0 bases and J by 14 bases, leaving 11 bases between them. The CDR3 DNA reads TGTGCCACCAGCAGAGATAAAGAGGTGGAGTTCTTC. Translating gives CATSRDKEVEFF.

This clonotype has a handful of counts. The chain has TRBV5-1 and TRBJ2-1, with TRBD2 as a possible D gene (5 bases). The ends were cut back, 5 bases at V and 8 bases at J, with 17 bases in the middle. Germline V lookup: CDR1 SGHRS, CDR2 YFSETQ. CDR3 length: 14 amino acids. The CDR3 nucleotides are TGCGCCAGCAGTCTAGCTCAAGAAACCGATGAGCAGTTCTTC. This sequence encodes CASSLAQETDEQFF.

The chain combines TRBV20-1 with TRBJ1-1; no clear D gene. The CDR3 length is 14 residues. V dropped 1 base and J dropped 6 bases, with 15 bases sitting between them. CDR1 is DFQATT, CDR2 SNEGSKA, per germline (reference sequence). This chain's CDR3 is CSARAFSEQAEAFF. The CDR3 region has the DNA TGCAGTGCTAGAGCCTTCAGTGAACAAGCTGAAGCTTTCTTT.

This clonotype showed up just a few times. V is TRBV7-9 and J is TRBJ2-5; D is perhaps TRBD2 (5 bases). V was pared by 0 bases and J by 5 bases, with 13 bases between. Per germline, CDR1 SEHNR and CDR2 FQNEAQ (reference sequence). This CDR3 has 15 residues. The CDR3 bases are TGTGCCAGCAGCTTAGCGGACTGGTTCCAGGAGACCCAGTACTTC. Its translation: CASSLADWFQETQYF.

This rearrangement joins TRBV12-3 or TRBV12-4 to TRBJ1-6, with a possible D match to TRBD1 (5 bases). The CDR3 has 15 amino acids. V was clipped by 3 bases and J by 7 bases, with 13 bases between them. CDR3 nucleotide sequence: TGTGCCAGCAGTTTCGAGGGACGGAGAAATTCACCCCTCCACTTT. Its translation is CASSFEGRRNSPLHF.

This chain uses TRBV18 with TRBJ1-6; a possible D gene is TRBD1 (5 bases). The CDR3 totals 14 residues. V lost 3 bases and J 7 bases, leaving 10 bases between the germline ends. Germline V gene data show CDR1 as KGHSH and CDR2 as LQKENI. CDR3 DNA sequence: TGTGCCAGCTCACCTGACAGTGGGAATTCACCCCTCCACTTT. Its protein product is CASSPDSGNSPLHF.

As to this clonotype: Its ends do not fully match the called genes, so a read error is possible. The J gene is TRBJ1-1, the V gene TRBV3-1; D unclear. Germline CDR1 reads LGHDT; CDR2 reads YNNKEL (reference sequence). This CDR3 is 12 amino acids long. The CDR3 here is CASSQEAVVTLF. CDR3 DNA sequence: TGTGCCAGCAGCCAAGAGGCAGTCGTAACTCTCTTT.

The chain is built from TRBV30 and TRBJ2-3; D is undetermined. There are 15 residues in the CDR3. CDR1 and CDR2 from the germline V gene are GTSNPN and SVGIG (reference sequence). Between the trimmed V and J ends, which lost 4 bases and 3 bases, there was a span of 17 bases. The CDR3 coding sequence is TGTGCCTGGAACCTCGGGCGCCTAAGGACAGATACGCAGTATTTT. Translating it yields CAWNLGRLRTDTQYF.

This clonotype was detected only a few times. The rearrangement links TRBV15 to TRBJ2-7; the D gene is possibly TRBD2 (6 bases). Germline V CDR1 and CDR2: LNHNV, YYDKDF (reference sequence). V was trimmed by 4 bases and J by 3 bases, leaving 13 bases between them. This CDR3 comprises 14 residues. The CDR3 nucleotides read TGTGCCACCAGCATAGGCGGGGATATCTACGAGCAGTACTTC. Translation: CATSIGGDIYEQYF.

This clonotype has more than one count but fewer than ten. The rearrangement links TRBV6-5 to TRBJ1-2; TRBD1 is a possible D gene (6 bases). The CDR3 extends over 14 amino acids. The V and J ends lost 6 bases and 1 base respectively, with 12 bases between them. Germline V lookup: CDR1 MNHEY, CDR2 SVGAGI. DNA for the CDR3: TGTGCCAGCAGGCAACAGGGTTTTAACTATGGCTACACCTTC. Translation: CASRQQGFNYGYTF.

Concerning this clonotype itself: Being one base from a much bigger clone, this may be a read error. The chain recombines TRBV5-1 with TRBJ2-3; D not certain. This CDR3 is 14 amino acids long. Per the germline V gene, CDR1 is SGHRS and CDR2 is YFSETQ. The CDR3: CVSSLIPNTDTQYF. The DNA of the CDR3 is TGCGTCAGCAGCTTGATCCCAAACACAGATACGCAGTATTTT. Looking up the rest from reference TRBV5-1 and TRBJ2-3 gives the full variable domain: KAGVTQTPRYLIKTRGQQVTLSCSPISGHRSVSWYQQTPGQGLQFLFEYFSETQRNKGNFPGRFSGRQFSNSRSEMNVSTLELGDSALYLCVSSLIPNTDTQYFGPGTRLTVL.

This clonotype was detected a few times. The V and J genes are TRBV5-6 and TRBJ2-7, with a tentative D call TRBD1 (6 bases). Per germline, CDR1 SGHDT and CDR2 YYEEEE. Trimming shortened V by 4 bases and J by 0 bases, and 17 bases separated the two germline ends. This CDR3 is built from 16 residues. The CDR3 DNA follows: TGTGCCAGCAGCGGAACGCAGGGGTTTAGCTCCTACGAGCAGTACTTC. It yields the protein CASSGTQGFSSYEQYF. The full variable domain, its missing parts supplied by reference TRBV5-6 and TRBJ2-7, is DAGVTQSPTHLIKTRGQQVTLRCSPKSGHDTVSWYQQALGQGPQFIFQYYEEEERQRGNFPDRFSGHQFPNYSSELNVNALLLGDSALYLCASSGTQGFSSYEQYFGPGTRLTVT.

The V and J genes are TRBV12-3 or TRBV12-4 and TRBJ2-2; D unresolved. The length of the CDR3 is 13 residues. The V end lost 4 bases, the J end lost 4 bases, and 7 bases lay between the germline ends. Here the CDR3 reads CASSSVITGELFF. The CDR3 DNA is TGTGCCAGCAGTTCAGTTATCACCGGGGAGCTGTTTTTT.